The entry below describes one T cell receptor (beta chain). The antigen remains undetermined. Between the trimmed V and J ends, which lost 0 bases and 5 bases, there was a span of 16 bases. Germline V gene data show CDR1 as GTSNPN and CDR2 as SVGIG (reference sequence). CDR3 length: 15 amino acids. This specimen comes from a study of T cell responses to AZD1222 COVID-19 vaccine. Points from the study as a whole: Only 5 or 6 people who got AZD1222 tested seropositive at baseline. A mostly white British donor set with more females was recruited, and clonal diversity was possibly underestimated. Per reports, nearly half of all spike-specific TCRs target regions that are unmutated in variants. Receipt of two AZD1222 doses was followed by a rise in Spike-specific TCR breadth and depth.

Assay used: immunoSEQ multiplex PCR; TCRdb lists only in-frame clones, some missing. The sample lists 150,000 or so clones, just under 95% occurring once. The sequences come from peripheral blood, collected on day 0 of AZD1222 vaccination. This TCR was sampled from an adult in good health. V gene TRBV30 combines with J gene TRBJ2-5; D possibly matches TRBD1 or TRBD2 (5 bases each). CDR3 sequence (DNA): TGTGCCTGGAGTGTTTGGGTTGGGGGATCGGAGACCCAGTACTTC. Its protein is CAWSVWVGGSETQYF.